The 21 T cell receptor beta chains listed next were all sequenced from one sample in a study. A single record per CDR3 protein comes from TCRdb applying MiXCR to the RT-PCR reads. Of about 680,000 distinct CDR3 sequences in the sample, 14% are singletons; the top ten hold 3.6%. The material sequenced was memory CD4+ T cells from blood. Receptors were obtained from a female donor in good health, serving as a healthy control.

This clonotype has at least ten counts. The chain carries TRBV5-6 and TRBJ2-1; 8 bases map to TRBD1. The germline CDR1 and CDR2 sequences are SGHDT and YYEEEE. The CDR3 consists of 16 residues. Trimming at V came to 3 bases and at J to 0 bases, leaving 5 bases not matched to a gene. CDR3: CASSSRTGSSYNEQFF. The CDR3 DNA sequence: TGTGCCAGCAGCTCTCGGACAGGGAGCTCCTACAATGAGCAGTTCTTC.

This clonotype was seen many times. CDR3 sequence (DNA): TGTGCCAGCAGTGAAGAGGCCACCGGGGAGCTGTTTTTT. It yields the protein CASSEEATGELFF. The chain couples TRBV6-4 to TRBJ2-2; the D is unclear. The CDR3 extends over 13 amino acids. Germline CDR1 reads MRHNA; CDR2 reads SNTAGT. The ends were cut back, 3 bases at V and 4 bases at J, with 6 bases in the middle.

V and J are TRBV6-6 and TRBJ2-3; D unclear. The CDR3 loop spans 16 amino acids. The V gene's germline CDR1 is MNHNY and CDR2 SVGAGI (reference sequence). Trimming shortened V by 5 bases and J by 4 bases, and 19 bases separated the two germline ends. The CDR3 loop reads CASSNGRASSPDTQYF. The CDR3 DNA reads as TGTGCCAGCAGTAACGGACGGGCCTCATCCCCAGATACGCAGTATTTT.

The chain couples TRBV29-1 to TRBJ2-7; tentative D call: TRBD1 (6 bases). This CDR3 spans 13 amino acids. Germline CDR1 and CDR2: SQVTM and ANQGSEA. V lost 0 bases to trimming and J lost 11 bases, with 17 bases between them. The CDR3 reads CSVEDRYREREYF. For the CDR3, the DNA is TGCAGCGTTGAAGATCGGTACAGGGAGAGGGAGTACTTC.

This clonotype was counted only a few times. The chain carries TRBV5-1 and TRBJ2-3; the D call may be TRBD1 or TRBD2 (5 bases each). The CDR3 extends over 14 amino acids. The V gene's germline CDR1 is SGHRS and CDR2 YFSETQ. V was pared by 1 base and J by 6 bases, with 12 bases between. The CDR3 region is CASSLMGPSDTQYF. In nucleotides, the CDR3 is TGCGCCAGCAGCTTGATGGGACCGAGCGATACGCAGTATTTT.

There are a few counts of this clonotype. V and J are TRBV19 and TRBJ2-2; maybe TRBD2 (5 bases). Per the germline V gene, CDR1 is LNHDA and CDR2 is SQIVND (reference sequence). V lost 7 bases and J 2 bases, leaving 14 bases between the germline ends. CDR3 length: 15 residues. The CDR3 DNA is TGTGCCAGTACCCTGGAGGACGGAAACACCGGGGAGCTGTTTTTT. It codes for CASTLEDGNTGELFF.

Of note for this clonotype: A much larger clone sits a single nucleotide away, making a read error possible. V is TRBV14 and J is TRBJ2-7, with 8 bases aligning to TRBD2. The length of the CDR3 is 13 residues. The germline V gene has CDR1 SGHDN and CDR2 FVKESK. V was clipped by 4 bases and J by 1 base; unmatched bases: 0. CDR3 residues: CASSRLASYEQYF. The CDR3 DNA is TGTGCCAGCAGCCGACTAGCGTCCTACGAGCAGTACTTC.

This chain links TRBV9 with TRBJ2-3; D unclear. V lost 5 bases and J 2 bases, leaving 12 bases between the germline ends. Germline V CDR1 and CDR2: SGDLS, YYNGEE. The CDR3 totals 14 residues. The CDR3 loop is CASSIGSYTDTQYF. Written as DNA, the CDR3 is TGTGCCAGCAGTATTGGATCTTACACAGATACGCAGTATTTT.

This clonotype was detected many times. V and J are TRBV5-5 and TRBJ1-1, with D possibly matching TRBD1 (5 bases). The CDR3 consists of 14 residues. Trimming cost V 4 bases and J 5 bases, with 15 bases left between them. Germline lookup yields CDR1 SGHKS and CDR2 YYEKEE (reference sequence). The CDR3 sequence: CASSLAGGGTEAFF. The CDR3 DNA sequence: TGTGCCAGCAGCCTCGCGGGGGGAGGAACTGAAGCTTTCTTT. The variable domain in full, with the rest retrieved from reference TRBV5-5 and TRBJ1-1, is DAGVTQSPTHLIKTRGQQVTLRCSPISGHKSVSWYQQVLGQGPQFIFQYYEKEERGRGNFPDRFSARQFPNYSSELNVNALLLGDSALYLCASSLAGGGTEAFFGQGTRLTVV.

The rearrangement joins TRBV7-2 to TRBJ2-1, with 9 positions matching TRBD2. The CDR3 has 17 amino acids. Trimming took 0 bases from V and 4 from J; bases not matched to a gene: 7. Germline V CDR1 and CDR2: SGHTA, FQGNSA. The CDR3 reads CASSLASGGDPYNEQFF. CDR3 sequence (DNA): TGTGCCAGCAGCTTAGCTAGCGGGGGCGATCCTTACAATGAGCAGTTCTTC.

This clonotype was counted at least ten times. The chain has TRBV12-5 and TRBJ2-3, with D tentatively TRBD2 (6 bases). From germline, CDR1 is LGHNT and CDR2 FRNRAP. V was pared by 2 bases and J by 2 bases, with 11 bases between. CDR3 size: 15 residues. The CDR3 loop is CASGLNREPTDTQYF. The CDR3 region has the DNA TGTGCTAGTGGTTTGAATCGGGAGCCCACAGATACGCAGTATTTT. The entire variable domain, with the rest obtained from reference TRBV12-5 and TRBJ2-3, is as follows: DARVTQTPRHKVTEMGQEVTMRCQPILGHNTVFWYRQTMMQGLELLAYFRNRAPLDDSGMPKDRFSAEMPDATLATLKIQPSEPRDSAVYFCASGLNREPTDTQYFGPGTRLTVL.

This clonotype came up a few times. The CDR3 DNA is TGTGCCAGCAGCTTATTGGGGAGAAGCGGGAGAAGGGGGGCCTACAATGAGCAGTTCTTC. It encodes CASSLLGRSGRRGAYNEQFF. The chain links TRBV7-3 to TRBJ2-1; the match to TRBD2 covers 8 bases. From germline, CDR1 is SGHTA and CDR2 FQGTGA. V shed 2 bases, J shed 2 bases, and the junction held 17 bases outside the gene matches. The CDR3 is 20 amino acids.

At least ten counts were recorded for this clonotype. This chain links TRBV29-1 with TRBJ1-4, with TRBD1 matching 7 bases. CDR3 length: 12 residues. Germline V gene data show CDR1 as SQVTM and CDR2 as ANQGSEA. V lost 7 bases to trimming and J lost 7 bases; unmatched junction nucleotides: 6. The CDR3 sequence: CSGRDSLEKLFF. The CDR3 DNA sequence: TGCAGCGGGAGGGACAGTCTTGAAAAACTGTTTTTT.

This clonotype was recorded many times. The CDR3: CASSLHPGRANYGYTF. The CDR3 DNA reads as TGTGCCAGCAGTCTCCACCCGGGACGGGCGAACTATGGCTACACCTTC. The V call is TRBV6-5, the J call TRBJ1-2; D perhaps matches TRBD1 (5 bases). The CDR3 is made up of 16 amino acids. Between the trimmed V and J ends, which lost 5 bases and 2 bases, there was a span of 18 bases. The V gene's germline CDR1 is MNHEY and CDR2 SVGAGI.

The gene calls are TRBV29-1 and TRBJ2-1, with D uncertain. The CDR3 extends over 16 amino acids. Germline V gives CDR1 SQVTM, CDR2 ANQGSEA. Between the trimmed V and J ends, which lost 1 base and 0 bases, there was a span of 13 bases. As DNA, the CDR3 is TGCAGCGTTGAAGCCCCAGAGATCCGCTCCTACAATGAGCAGTTCTTC. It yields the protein CSVEAPEIRSYNEQFF.

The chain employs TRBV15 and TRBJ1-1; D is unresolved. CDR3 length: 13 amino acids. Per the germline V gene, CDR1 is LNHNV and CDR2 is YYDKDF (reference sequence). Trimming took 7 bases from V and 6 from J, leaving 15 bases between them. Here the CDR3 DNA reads TGTGCCACCAAAAACCAAGGGTACGCTGAAGCTTTCTTT. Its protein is CATKNQGYAEAFF.

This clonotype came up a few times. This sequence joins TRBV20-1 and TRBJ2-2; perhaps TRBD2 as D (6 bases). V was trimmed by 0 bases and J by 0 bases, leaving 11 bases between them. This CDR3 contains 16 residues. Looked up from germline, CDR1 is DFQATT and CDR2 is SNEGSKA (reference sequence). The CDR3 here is CSARDSRGTNTGELFF. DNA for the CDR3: TGCAGTGCTAGAGATTCGCGGGGCACGAACACCGGGGAGCTGTTTTTT.

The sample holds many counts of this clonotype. In DNA, the CDR3 is TGCGCCAGCAGCTTGCTTGGACAGGGCTACGAGCAGTACTTC. It translates to CASSLLGQGYEQYF. The chain couples TRBV5-1 to TRBJ2-7; 8 bases are shared with TRBD1. V was clipped by 1 base and J by 3 bases; unmatched bases: 3. Germline CDR1 reads SGHRS; CDR2 reads YFSETQ. The CDR3 extends over 14 amino acids.

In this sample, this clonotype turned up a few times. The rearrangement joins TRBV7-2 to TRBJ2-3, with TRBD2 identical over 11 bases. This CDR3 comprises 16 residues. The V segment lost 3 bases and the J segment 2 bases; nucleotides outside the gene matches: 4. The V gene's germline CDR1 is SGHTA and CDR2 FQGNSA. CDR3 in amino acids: CASSFTSGGATDTQYF. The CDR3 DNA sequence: TGTGCCAGCAGCTTTACTAGCGGGGGAGCCACAGATACGCAGTATTTT.

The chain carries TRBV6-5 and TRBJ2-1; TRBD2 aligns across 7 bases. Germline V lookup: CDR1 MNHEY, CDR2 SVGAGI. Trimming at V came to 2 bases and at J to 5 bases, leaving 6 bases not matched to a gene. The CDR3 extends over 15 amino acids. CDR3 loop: CASSYGWGGDNEQFF. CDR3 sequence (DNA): TGTGCCAGCAGTTACGGTTGGGGGGGGGACAATGAGCAGTTCTTC.

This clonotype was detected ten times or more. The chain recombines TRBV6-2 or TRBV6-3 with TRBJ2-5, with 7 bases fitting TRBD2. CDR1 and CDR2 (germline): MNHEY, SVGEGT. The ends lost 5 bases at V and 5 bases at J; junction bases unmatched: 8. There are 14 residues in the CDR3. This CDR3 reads CASSTRTSSETQYF. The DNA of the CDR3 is TGTGCCAGCAGTACCCGGACTAGTTCGGAGACCCAGTACTTC.